This T cell receptor beta chain is from a study of identical twins. The CDR3 totals 15 residues. Trimming cost V 2 bases and J 3 bases, with 11 bases left between them. Germline lookup yields CDR1 MNHEY and CDR2 SVGEGT. Points on this clonotype: Antigen specificity is unknown.

TCRdb processed the 5' RACE reads anew with MiXCR; each CDR3 protein has one entry. Of 1,800,000 or so distinct CDR3 sequences listed, around a third are singletons. Study-wide findings and caveats: Out-of-frame alpha sequences that twins shared showed excess low generation probability.

The chain combines TRBV6-2 or TRBV6-3 with TRBJ1-5; the D gene is possibly TRBD1 (5 bases). This receptor was taken from a newborn girl in good health. Sequencing was performed on cord blood. CDR3 nucleotides: TGTGCCAGCAGTTACGGGCGACAGCACAATCAGCCCCAGCATTTT. This sequence encodes CASSYGRQHNQPQHF.